Listed below are T cell receptor beta chains from one sample, sequenced in a study of blood T cell repertoires in COVID-19. The method was immunoSEQ multiplex PCR; TCRdb's version includes in-frame clones alone and lacks a portion of them. The table shows approximately 50,000 clones, with around 90% occurring only once. The sequenced material came from peripheral blood. All receptors come from a human donor in a cohort sampled during active COVID-19. The CDR3 runs from the conserved cysteine through the conserved F or W. The D gene is left open where the match is weak. Clone size is given for some rows only: seen once, a few or many times, or a class if the clone is expanded.

NA	TRBD1	TRBV6-6	TRBJ1-6	18	TGTGCCAGCAGTCGGGGACAGGGGTCGTGGGGCTATAATTCACCCCTCCACTTT	CASSRGQGSWGYNSPLHF
NA	NA	TRBV2	TRBJ1-5	14	TGTGCCAGCAGCGAAACAGGGAATTATCAGCCCCAGCATTTT	CASSETGNYQPQHF
once	TRBD2	TRBV5-6	TRBJ2-2	17	TGTGCCCGCGGGCGGGGGGGCCCAAACGCGAACACCGGGGAGCTGTTTTTT	CARGRGGPNANTGELFF
NA	NA	TRBV6-2/TRBV6-3	TRBJ2-5	12	TGTGCCAGCAGCCGACTGCAAGAGACCCAGTACTTC	CASSRLQETQYF
NA	NA	TRBV7-9	TRBJ2-2	15	TGTGCCAGCAGCTGGGCGCCTTCGAACACCGGGGAGCTGTTTTTT	CASSWAPSNTGELFF
NA	NA	TRBV7-2	TRBJ1-3	16	TGTGCCAGCAGTTCGCTCCAGGGGACGGCCAGGAACACCATATATTTT	CASSSLQGTARNTIYF
NA	TRBD2	TRBV7-9	TRBJ2-1	15	TGTGCCAGCAGACATACAAGCGGGGGGGCCGGTGAGCAGTTCTTC	CASRHTSGGAGEQFF
NA	TRBD1	TRBV15	TRBJ1-1	14	TGTGCCACCAGCAGAGAGTCCGGACAGGGTGTAGCTTTCTTT	CATSRESGQGVAFF
once	NA	TRBV5-6	TRBJ1-1	13	TGTGCCAGCAGCTTTTTGGGGGGATATGAAGCTTTCTTT	CASSFLGGYEAFF
NA	NA	TRBV9	TRBJ2-1	15	TGTGCCAGCAGCGTAGAGGCGGGCTCTTACAATGAGCAGTTCTTC	CASSVEAGSYNEQFF
NA	NA	TRBV10-3	TRBJ2-1	16	TGTGCCATCAGCCCGTTCAGGGATGGCGAAAATAGTGAGCAGTTCTTC	CAISPFRDGENSEQFF
NA	NA	TRBV24-1	TRBJ2-5	17	TGTGCCACCAGTGATCCCCGGGACTCCACGGCCGGGGAGACCCAGTACTTC	CATSDPRDSTAGETQYF